This paragraph reports one T cell receptor beta chain. The antigen is unknown. The data were taken from a study of graft-versus-host responses after intestinal transplantation. TCRdb keeps only in-frame clones here, not all; method: immunoSEQ multiplex PCR. The sample lists about 110,000 clones, just over 90% seen once, with roughly 0.5% in the top ten. This CDR3 has 13 amino acids. Germline V gene data show CDR1 as SGDLS and CDR2 as YYNGEE. The junction had 5 bases not matched to a gene; V was cut back by 2 bases and J by 9 bases. The TCR was taken from a human donor who received an intestinal transplant. The chain links TRBV9 to TRBJ2-1; 7 bases map to TRBD1. Sequencing used unstimulated CD8+ T cells sorted from spleen or lymph node cells, obtained before intestinal transplant. CDR3 sequence (DNA): TGTGCCAGCAGCGTGGGAAACAGGGGTGAGCAGTTCTTC. Protein sequence: CASSVGNRGEQFF.